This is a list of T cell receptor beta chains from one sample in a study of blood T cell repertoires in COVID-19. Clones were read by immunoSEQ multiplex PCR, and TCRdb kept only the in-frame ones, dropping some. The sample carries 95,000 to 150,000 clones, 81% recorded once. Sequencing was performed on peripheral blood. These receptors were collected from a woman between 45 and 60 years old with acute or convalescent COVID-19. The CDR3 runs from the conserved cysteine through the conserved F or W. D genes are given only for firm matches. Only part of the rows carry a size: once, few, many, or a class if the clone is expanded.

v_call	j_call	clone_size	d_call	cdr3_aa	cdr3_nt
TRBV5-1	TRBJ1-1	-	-	CASSPEDGGWDTEAFF	TGCGCCAGCAGCCCCGAGGATGGGGGCTGGGACACTGAAGCTTTCTTT
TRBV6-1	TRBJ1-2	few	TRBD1	CASSEVAGGYGYTF	TGTGCCAGCAGTGAAGTCGCAGGGGGTTATGGCTACACCTTC
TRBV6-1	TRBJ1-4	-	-	CASSETGGREKLFF	TGTGCCAGCAGTGAAACAGGCGGAAGGGAAAAACTGTTTTTT
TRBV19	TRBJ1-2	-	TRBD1	CASSTLGQRIYGYTF	TGTGCCAGTAGTACACTGGGACAGCGAATCTATGGCTACACCTTC
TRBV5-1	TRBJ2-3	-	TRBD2	CASSLGGSGPTDTQYF	TGCGCCAGCAGCTTGGGAGGTAGCGGGCCCACAGATACGCAGTATTTT
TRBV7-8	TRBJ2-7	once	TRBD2	CASSLALAGGHEQYF	TGTGCCAGCAGCTTAGCGCTAGCGGGAGGTCACGAGCAGTACTTC
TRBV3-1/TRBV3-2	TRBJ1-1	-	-	CASRGDDTEAFF	TGTGCCAGCAGAGGGGATGACACTGAAGCTTTCTTT
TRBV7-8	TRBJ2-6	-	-	CASSRTYTGTGANVLTF	TGTGCCAGCAGCAGAACTTACACAGGGACTGGGGCCAACGTCCTGACTTTC
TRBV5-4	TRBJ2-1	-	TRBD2	CASSWGLAGANEQFF	TGTGCCAGCAGCTGGGGACTAGCGGGAGCCAATGAGCAGTTCTTC
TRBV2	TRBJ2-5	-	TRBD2	CASKWAGVGETQYF	TGTGCCTCTAAGTGGGCGGGAGTGGGGGAGACCCAGTACTTC
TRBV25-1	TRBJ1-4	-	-	CASSMTTGKNEKLFF	TGTGCCAGCAGCATGACAACAGGGAAGAATGAAAAACTGTTTTTT
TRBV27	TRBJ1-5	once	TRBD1	CASSCPGQAFNQPQHF	TGTGCCAGCAGTTGCCCGGGACAGGCCTTCAATCAGCCCCAGCATTTT
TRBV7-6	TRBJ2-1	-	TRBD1	CASSVAGTVLSEQFF	TGTGCCAGCAGCGTTGCCGGGACAGTTCTCAGTGAGCAGTTCTTC
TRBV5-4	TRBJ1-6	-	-	CASSVPGGPLHF	TGTGCCAGCAGCGTCCCAGGAGGTCCCCTCCACTTT
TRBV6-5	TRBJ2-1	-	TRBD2	CASSLAGTEQFF	TGTGCCAGCAGTCTAGCGGGCACTGAGCAGTTCTTC
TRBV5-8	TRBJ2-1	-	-	CASSFQGINEQFF	TGTGCCAGCAGCTTTCAGGGGATCAATGAGCAGTTCTTC
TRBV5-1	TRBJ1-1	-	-	CASSLQDSSTEAFF	TGCGCCAGCAGCCTTCAGGATAGTAGCACTGAAGCTTTCTTT
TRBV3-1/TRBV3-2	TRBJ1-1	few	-	CASSQGLMNTEAFF	TGTGCCAGCAGCCAGGGACTCATGAACACTGAAGCTTTCTTT
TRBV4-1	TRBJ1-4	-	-	CASSPNNRATNEKLFF	TGCGCCAGCAGTCCAAATAACAGAGCAACTAATGAAAAACTGTTTTTT
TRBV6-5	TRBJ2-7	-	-	CASSPGTSEQYF	TGTGCCAGCAGCCCCGGGACATCCGAGCAGTACTTC
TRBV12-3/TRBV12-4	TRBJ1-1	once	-	CASSLGGVTEAFF	TGTGCCAGCAGTTTGGGGGGGGTAACTGAAGCTTTCTTT
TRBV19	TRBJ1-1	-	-	CASSNRVPEAFF	TGTGCCAGTAGCAACAGGGTCCCTGAAGCTTTCTTT